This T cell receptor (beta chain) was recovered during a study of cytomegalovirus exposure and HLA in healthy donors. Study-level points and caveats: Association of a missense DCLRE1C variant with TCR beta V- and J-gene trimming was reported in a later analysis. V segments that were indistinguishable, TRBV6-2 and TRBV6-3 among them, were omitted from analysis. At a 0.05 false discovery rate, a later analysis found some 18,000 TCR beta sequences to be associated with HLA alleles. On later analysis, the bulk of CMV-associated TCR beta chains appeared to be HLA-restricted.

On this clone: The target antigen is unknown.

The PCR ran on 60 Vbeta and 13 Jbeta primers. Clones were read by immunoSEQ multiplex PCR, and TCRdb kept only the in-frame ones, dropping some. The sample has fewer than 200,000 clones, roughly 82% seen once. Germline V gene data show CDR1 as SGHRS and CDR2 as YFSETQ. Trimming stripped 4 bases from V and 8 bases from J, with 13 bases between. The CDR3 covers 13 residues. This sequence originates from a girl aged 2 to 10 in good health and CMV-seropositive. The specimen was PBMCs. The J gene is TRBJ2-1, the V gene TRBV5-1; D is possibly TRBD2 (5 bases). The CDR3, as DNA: TGCGCCAGCAGCCTCGACAACGGGGATGAGCAGTTCTTC. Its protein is CASSLDNGDEQFF. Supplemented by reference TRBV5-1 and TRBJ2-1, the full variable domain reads KAGVTQTPRYLIKTRGQQVTLSCSPISGHRSVSWYQQTPGQGLQFLFEYFSETQRNKGNFPGRFSGRQFSNSRSEMNVSTLELGDSALYLCASSLDNGDEQFFGPGTRLTVL.